The following is a T cell receptor (beta chain) sequence with its context. TCRdb keeps only in-frame clones here, not all; method: immunoSEQ multiplex PCR. This repertoire shows some 70,000 clones, approximately 97% found once; its top ten account for approximately 0.3%. This entry comes from a study of technical replicates of blood from a handful of donors. This CDR3 contains 16 residues. The V gene's germline CDR1 is SGHDN and CDR2 FVKESK. Unmatched junction bases numbered 10, after V lost 1 base and J lost 8 bases. Sequencing input: T cells isolated from PBMCs. This sequence was found in a human donor in good health. The chain recombines TRBV14 with TRBJ1-4; 7 bases are shared with TRBD1. The CDR3 DNA reads TGTGCCAGCAGCCAAGTTTGGACAGGCTATGGGGAAAAACTGTTTTTT. Its translation: CASSQVWTGYGEKLFF.